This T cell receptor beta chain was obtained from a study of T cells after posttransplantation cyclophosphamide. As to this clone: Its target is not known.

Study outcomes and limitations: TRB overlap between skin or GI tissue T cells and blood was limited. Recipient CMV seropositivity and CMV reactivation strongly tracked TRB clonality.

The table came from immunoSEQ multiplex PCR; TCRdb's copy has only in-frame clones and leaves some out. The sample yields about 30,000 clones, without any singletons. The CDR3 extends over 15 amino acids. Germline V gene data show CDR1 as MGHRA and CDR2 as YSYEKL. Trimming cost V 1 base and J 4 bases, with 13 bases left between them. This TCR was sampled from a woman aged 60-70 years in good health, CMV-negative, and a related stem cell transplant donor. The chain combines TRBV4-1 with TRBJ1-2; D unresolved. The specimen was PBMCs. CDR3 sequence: CASSQGWLGLYGYTF. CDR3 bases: TGCGCCAGCAGCCAAGGGTGGCTGGGCCTCTATGGCTACACCTTC.